Described below is a single T cell receptor beta chain sequence and its context. Germline CDR1 MNHNY, CDR2 SVGAGI (reference sequence). This CDR3 has 16 residues. Trimming took off 8 bases at V and 0 bases at J, with 17 bases between the two ends. TCRdb's copy holds only in-frame clones and misses some; the assay was immunoSEQ multiplex PCR. This table holds roughly 95,000 clones, more than 85% found once. The data were obtained in a study of control samples from healthy donors and cancer patients. This TCR came from a woman aged 25 to 39 in good health. The chain has TRBV6-6 and TRBJ2-1; D gene uncertain. Material: blood. The chain's CDR3 is CASWAGLMSSYNEQFF. The CDR3 nucleotides read TGTGCCAGCTGGGCCGGGCTTATGAGCTCCTACAATGAGCAGTTCTTC.